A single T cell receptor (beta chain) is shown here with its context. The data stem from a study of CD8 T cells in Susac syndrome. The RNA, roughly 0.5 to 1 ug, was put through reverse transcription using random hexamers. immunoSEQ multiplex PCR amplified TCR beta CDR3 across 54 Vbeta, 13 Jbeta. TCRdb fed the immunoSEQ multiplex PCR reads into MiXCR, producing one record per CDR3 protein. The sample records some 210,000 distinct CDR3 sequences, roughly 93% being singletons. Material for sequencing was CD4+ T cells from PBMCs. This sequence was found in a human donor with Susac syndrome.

CDR3 sequence reads: CASSLGQGTYNEQFF. As DNA, the CDR3 is TGTGCCAGCAGCTTAGGTCAGGGAACCTACAATGAGCAGTTCTTC. The chain has TRBV7-6 and TRBJ2-1, with D perhaps TRBD1 (5 bases). Trimming shortened V by 1 base and J by 2 bases, and 9 bases separated the two germline ends. Per germline, CDR1 SGHVS and CDR2 FNYEAQ. This CDR3 has 15 residues. The variable domain in full, completed from reference TRBV7-6 and TRBJ2-1, reads GAGVSQSPRYKVTKRGQDVALRCDPISGHVSLYWYRQALGQGPEFLTYFNYEAQQDKSGLPNDRFSAERPEGSISTLTIQRTEQRDSAMYRCASSLGQGTYNEQFFGPGTRLTVL.